The present T cell receptor beta chain was sequenced within a study of T cells after yellow fever vaccination. Study outcomes and limitations: The secondary response showed a weaker magnitude and a faster peak, day 5 versus 15.

Concerning this clonotype: Its target is not known.

One entry per CDR3 protein, called by TCRdb with MiXCR from the 5' RACE reads. The table lists 130,000 or so distinct CDR3 sequences, roughly 15% of them singletons, with approximately 39% in the top ten. The ends were cut back, 1 base at V and 8 bases at J, with 12 bases in the middle. The CDR3 spans 13 residues. Per germline, CDR1 SGHNT and CDR2 YYREEE (reference sequence). This sample comprised CD8+ T cells sorted from PBMCs, obtained 5 days after the yellow fever booster vaccination. The TCR was taken from a man younger than 35 who received the YFV17D yellow fever vaccine. This chain joins TRBV5-4 and TRBJ1-2; possibly TRBD1 for D (5 bases). The CDR3 spells CASSLPGGDGYTF. CDR3 DNA: TGTGCCAGCAGCTTGCCTGGGGGGGACGGCTACACCTTC.